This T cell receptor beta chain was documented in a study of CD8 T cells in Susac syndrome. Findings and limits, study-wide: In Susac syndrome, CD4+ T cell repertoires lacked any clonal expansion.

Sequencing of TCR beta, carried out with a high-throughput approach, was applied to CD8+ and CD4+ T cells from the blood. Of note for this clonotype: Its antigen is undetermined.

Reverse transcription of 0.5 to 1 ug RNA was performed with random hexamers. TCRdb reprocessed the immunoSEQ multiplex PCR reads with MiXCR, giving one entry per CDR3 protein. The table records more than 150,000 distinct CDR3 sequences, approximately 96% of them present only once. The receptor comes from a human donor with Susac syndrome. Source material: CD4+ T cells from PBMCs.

The chain's CDR3 is CASSHGPQGTGANVLTF. CDR3 bases: TGTGCCAGCAGCCACGGTCCCCAGGGGACGGGGGCCAACGTCCTGACTTTC. The V call is TRBV7-2, the J call TRBJ2-6, with D possibly TRBD1 on 6 matching bases. There are 17 residues in the CDR3. Germline V gene data show CDR1 as SGHTA and CDR2 as FQGNSA. The V end was cut by 5 bases, the J end by 4 bases, with 18 bases between.